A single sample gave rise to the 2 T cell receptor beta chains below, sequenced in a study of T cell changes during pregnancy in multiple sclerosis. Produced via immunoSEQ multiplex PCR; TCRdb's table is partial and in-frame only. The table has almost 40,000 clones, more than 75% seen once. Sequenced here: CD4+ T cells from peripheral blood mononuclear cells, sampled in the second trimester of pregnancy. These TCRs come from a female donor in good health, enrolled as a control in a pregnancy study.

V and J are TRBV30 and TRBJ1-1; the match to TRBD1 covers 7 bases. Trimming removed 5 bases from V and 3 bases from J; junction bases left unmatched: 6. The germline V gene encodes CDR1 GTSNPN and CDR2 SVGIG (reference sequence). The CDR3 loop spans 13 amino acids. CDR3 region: CAWGTGADTEAFF. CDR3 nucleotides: TGTGCCTGGGGTACAGGGGCTGACACTGAAGCTTTCTTT.

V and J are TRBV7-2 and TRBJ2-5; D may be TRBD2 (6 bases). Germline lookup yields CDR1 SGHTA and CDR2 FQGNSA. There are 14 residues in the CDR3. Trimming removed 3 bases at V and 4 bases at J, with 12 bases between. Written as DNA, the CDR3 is TGTGCCAGCAGCTTCAGCGGGCCGAGAGAGACCCAGTACTTC. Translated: CASSFSGPRETQYF.